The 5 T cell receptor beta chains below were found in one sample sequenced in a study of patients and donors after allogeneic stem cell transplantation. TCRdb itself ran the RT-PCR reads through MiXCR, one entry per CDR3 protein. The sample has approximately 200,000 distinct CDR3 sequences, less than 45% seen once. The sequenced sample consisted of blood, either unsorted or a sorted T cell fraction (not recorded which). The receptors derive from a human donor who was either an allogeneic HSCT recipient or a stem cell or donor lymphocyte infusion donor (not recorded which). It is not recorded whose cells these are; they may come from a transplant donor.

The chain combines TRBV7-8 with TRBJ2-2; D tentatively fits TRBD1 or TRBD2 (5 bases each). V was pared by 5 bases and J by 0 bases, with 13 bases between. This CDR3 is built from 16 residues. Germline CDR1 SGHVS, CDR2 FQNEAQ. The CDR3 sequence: CASSIRDGANTGELFF. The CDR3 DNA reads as TGTGCCAGCAGCATAAGGGACGGAGCGAACACCGGGGAGCTGTTTTTT.

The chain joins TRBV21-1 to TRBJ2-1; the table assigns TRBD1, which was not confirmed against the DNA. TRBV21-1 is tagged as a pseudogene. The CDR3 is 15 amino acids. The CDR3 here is CASIPVIGGRNEQFF. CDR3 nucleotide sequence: TGTGCCAGCATCCCCGTCATTGGGGGGCGGAATGAGCAGTTCTTC.

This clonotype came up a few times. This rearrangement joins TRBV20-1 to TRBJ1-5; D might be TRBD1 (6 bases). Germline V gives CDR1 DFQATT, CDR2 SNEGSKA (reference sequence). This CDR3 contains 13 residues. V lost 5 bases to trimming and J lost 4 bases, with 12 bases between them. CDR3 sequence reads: CSAFLQGNQPQHF. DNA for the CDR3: TGCAGTGCTTTTCTACAGGGAAATCAGCCCCAGCATTTT.

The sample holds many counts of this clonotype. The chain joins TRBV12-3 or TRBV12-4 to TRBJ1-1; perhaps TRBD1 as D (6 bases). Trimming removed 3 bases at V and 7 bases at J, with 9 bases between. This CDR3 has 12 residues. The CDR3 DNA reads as TGTGCCAGCAGTTTCTCGACAGGTGAAGCTTTCTTT. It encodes CASSFSTGEAFF.

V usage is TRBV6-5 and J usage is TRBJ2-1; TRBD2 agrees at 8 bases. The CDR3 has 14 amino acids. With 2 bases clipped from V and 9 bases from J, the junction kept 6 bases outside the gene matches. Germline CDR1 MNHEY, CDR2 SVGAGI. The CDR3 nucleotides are TGTGCCAGCAGTTACGAGCGGGAGCTAGTTGAGCAGTTCTTC. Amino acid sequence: CASSYERELVEQFF.